A single sample gave rise to the 24 T cell receptor beta chains below, sequenced in a study of shared clonotypes between healthy human individuals. Clones were sequenced by immunoSEQ multiplex PCR, and TCRdb holds only the in-frame ones, with some missing. The sample includes approximately 530,000 clones, 96% seen only once; the top ten take about 0.064%. Sequencing used naive CD4+ T cells sorted from blood. Subset reported: CD45RA+ positively selected. All receptors derive from a woman aged 25-40 years in good health.

This chain links TRBV6-5 with TRBJ1-5; D gene uncertain. Germline CDR1 is MNHEY and CDR2 is SVGAGI. This CDR3 spans 14 amino acids. V lost 5 bases, J lost 6 bases, and 14 bases lay in between. The DNA of the CDR3 is TGTGCCAGCAGTGTAGACACTGGAGGTCAGCCCCAGCATTTT. It yields the protein CASSVDTGGQPQHF.

This clone was observed once. The J gene is TRBJ1-2, the V gene TRBV23-1; D remains unclear. TRBV23-1 falls under the ORF class, with uncertain function. V was clipped by 3 bases and J by 2 bases, with 16 bases between them. The CDR3 consists of 16 residues. The chain's CDR3 is CASSHPVLRENYGYTF. CDR3 DNA: TGCGCCAGCAGTCACCCTGTCCTACGTGAAAACTATGGCTACACCTTC.

This clone was observed once. The chain joins TRBV7-9 to TRBJ1-2; D is uncertain. The V gene's germline CDR1 is SEHNR and CDR2 FQNEAQ (reference sequence). V was shortened by 4 bases and J by 2 bases, with 11 bases between the two germline ends. The CDR3 runs 14 residues. The CDR3 DNA is TGTGCCAGCAGCTCGTCCGGTATGAACTATGGCTACACCTTC. Amino acid sequence: CASSSSGMNYGYTF.

The J gene is TRBJ2-7, the V gene TRBV21-1; the table's D call, TRBD1, was not checked against the DNA. TRBV21-1 is termed a pseudogene. This CDR3 region has 15 residues. For the CDR3, the DNA is TGTGCCAGCACCTCACCCGGGCAGGGCTCCTACGAGCAGTACTTC. It encodes CASTSPGQGSYEQYF.

The table lists this clone with a count of one. V usage is TRBV10-2 and J usage is TRBJ2-1, with 10 bases aligning to TRBD2. The CDR3 length is 20 residues. Germline V gene sequence: CDR1 WSHSY, CDR2 SAAADI. The V and J ends lost 3 bases and 2 bases, in that order; junction bases with no gene match: 16. CDR3 DNA: TGCGCCAGCAGTGACCCCAGGCCCCCTCTACTAGCGGGAACCTACAATGAGCAGTTCTTC. It encodes CASSDPRPPLLAGTYNEQFF.

The chain is built from TRBV28 and TRBJ2-7, with TRBD2 matching 9 bases. The CDR3 covers 14 residues. V shed 3 bases and J 4 bases; nucleotides not matched to a gene: 4. CDR1 and CDR2 from the germline V gene are MDHEN and SYDVKM. CDR3 DNA: TGTGCCAGCAGTTTTAGCGGGAGCTTTTACGAGCAGTACTTC. It translates to CASSFSGSFYEQYF.

Of note for this clone: This sample also contains other DNA sequences that code for the same CDR3. This rearrangement joins TRBV28 to TRBJ2-7, with unresolved D. Trimming removed 2 bases from V and 7 bases from J, with 9 bases in between. The CDR3 totals 12 residues. From germline, CDR1 is MDHEN and CDR2 SYDVKM. The CDR3 loop is CASSLLFGEQYF. The CDR3 bases are TGTGCCAGCAGTTTACTGTTCGGAGAGCAGTACTTC. The variable domain in full, completed from reference TRBV28 and TRBJ2-7, reads DVKVTQSSRYLVKRTGEKVFLECVQDMDHENMFWYRQDPGLGLRLIYFSYDVKMKEKGDIPEGYSVSREKKERFSLILESASTNQTSMYLCASSLLFGEQYFGPGTRLTVT.

This sequence joins TRBV4-1 and TRBJ2-1; no reliable D call. Germline CDR1 is MGHRA and CDR2 is YSYEKL. This CDR3 is 15 amino acids long. V was shortened by 1 base and J by 8 bases, with 15 bases between the two germline ends. CDR3 sequence reads: CASSQVESPGDEQFF. CDR3 nucleotide sequence: TGCGCCAGCAGCCAAGTCGAGAGCCCCGGCGATGAGCAGTTCTTC.

The chain has TRBV2 and TRBJ1-1; D not certain. Germline-derived CDR1 and CDR2 are SNHLY and FYNNEI. Trimming cost V 6 bases and J 9 bases, with 11 bases left between them. The CDR3 consists of 11 residues. The CDR3 loop reads CASSLSAQAFF. The DNA of the CDR3 is TGTGCCAGCAGCCTTTCGGCCCAAGCTTTCTTT. The variable domain in full, completed from reference TRBV2 and TRBJ1-1, reads EPEVTQTPSHQVTQMGQEVILRCVPISNHLYFYWYRQILGQKVEFLVSFYNNEISEKSEIFDDQFSVERPDGSNFTLKIRSTKLEDSAMYFCASSLSAQAFFGQGTRLTVV.

V gene TRBV19 combines with J gene TRBJ2-2; D is unresolved. CDR3 size: 15 residues. Germline values: CDR1 LNHDA, CDR2 SQIVND (reference sequence). Trimming shortened V by 6 bases and J by 1 base, and 12 bases separated the two germline ends. CDR3 sequence (DNA): TGTGCCAGTAGAACTGGCAGGCTGAACACCGGGGAGCTGTTTTTT. This codes for CASRTGRLNTGELFF. Looking up the rest from reference TRBV19 and TRBJ2-2 gives the full variable domain: DGGITQSPKYLFRKEGQNVTLSCEQNLNHDAMYWYRQDPGQGLRLIYYSQIVNDFQKGDIAEGYSVSREKKESFPLTVTSAQKNPTAFYLCASRTGRLNTGELFFGEGSRLTVL.

The CDR3 loop is CASSYTGARGYTF. Here the CDR3 DNA reads TGTGCCAGCAGCTACACAGGGGCCAGGGGCTACACCTTC. The chain uses TRBV11-2 and TRBJ1-2; 7 bases are shared with TRBD1. With V trimmed by 4 bases and J by 8 bases, 7 bases remained unmatched. This CDR3 comprises 13 residues. Germline V CDR1 and CDR2: SGHAT, FQNNGV.

The chain is built from TRBV5-4 and TRBJ2-1; no definite D call. The CDR3 is 13 residues long. In germline, CDR1 is SGHNT, CDR2 YYREEE (reference sequence). V gave up 0 bases and J gave up 9 bases, with 10 bases separating them. CDR3 coding DNA: TGTGCCAGCAGCTTGGGGGTTTTCTTTGAGCAGTTCTTC. It translates to CASSLGVFFEQFF.

The chain uses TRBV18 and TRBJ1-5, with TRBD1 identical over 7 bases. Germline CDR1 reads KGHSH; CDR2 reads LQKENI. There are 15 residues in the CDR3. Unmatched junction bases numbered 4, after V lost 3 bases and J lost 2 bases. CDR3 coding DNA: TGTGCCAGCTCACCGGGGGACAGCCGCAATCAGCCCCAGCATTTT. It is translated as CASSPGDSRNQPQHF.

CDR3 in DNA: TGTGCCAGCAGTTATCGCATAAAGGGGGCAAACTATGGCTACACCTTC. The encoded protein is CASSYRIKGANYGYTF. The V call is TRBV6-5, the J call TRBJ1-2; TRBD1 agrees at 7 bases. The germline V gene has CDR1 MNHEY and CDR2 SVGAGI. The CDR3 is made up of 16 amino acids. Losses at the gene ends were 3 bases for V and 2 bases for J; bases not matched to a gene: 9.

The rearrangement links TRBV14 to TRBJ2-5; D perhaps matches TRBD2 (5 bases). The DNA matches TRBJ2-7 better at its end, which makes the J call doubtful. The CDR3 contains 16 residues. Germline V gives CDR1 SGHDN, CDR2 FVKESK. The CDR3 sequence is CASSHLGTAGLYEQYF. The CDR3 DNA follows: TGTGCCAGCAGCCATCTCGGCACCGCAGGACTCTACGAGCAGTACTTC.

The chain joins TRBV6-4 to TRBJ2-3, with 7 bases lining up with TRBD1. Germline V gene data show CDR1 as MRHNA and CDR2 as SNTAGT. Trimming cost V 6 bases and J 2 bases; bases outside gene matches: 11. There are 16 residues in the CDR3. For the CDR3, the DNA is TGTGCCAGCAGACAACAGGGGACCGGTAACACAGATACGCAGTATTTT. Protein product: CASRQQGTGNTDTQYF.

This chain links TRBV6-5 with TRBJ2-7; perhaps TRBD2 as D (7 bases). The CDR3 is made up of 15 amino acids. V was pared by 4 bases and J by 5 bases, with 18 bases between. Germline V gene lookup returns CDR1 MNHEY and CDR2 SVGAGI. The CDR3 is CASSLQRGSGNEQYF. CDR3 DNA sequence: TGTGCCAGCAGTTTGCAAAGGGGGAGCGGGAACGAGCAGTACTTC.

This clone came up once. The chain carries TRBV28 and TRBJ2-7, with 8 positions matching TRBD1. The CDR3 runs to 15 residues. Germline V gene data show CDR1 as MDHEN and CDR2 as SYDVKM. With V trimmed by 10 bases and J by 0 bases, 11 bases remained unmatched. The CDR3 spells CATGGGTGSSYEQYF. CDR3 nucleotides: TGTGCCACCGGAGGGGGGACAGGCAGCTCCTACGAGCAGTACTTC.

The chain carries TRBV28 and TRBJ1-3; 9 nucleotides align to TRBD1. The CDR3 length is 17 residues. The V segment lost 6 bases and the J segment 4 bases; nucleotides outside the gene matches: 13. CDR1 is MDHEN, CDR2 SYDVKM, per germline. The CDR3 here is CASSAPGQGNSGNTIYF. CDR3 DNA sequence: TGTGCCAGCAGCGCACCGGGACAGGGTAACTCCGGAAACACCATATATTTT.

V is TRBV19 and J is TRBJ2-1, with a weak D call TRBD1 (6 bases). Germline CDR1 reads LNHDA; CDR2 reads SQIVND (reference sequence). V lost 3 bases, J lost 2 bases, and 14 bases lay in between. The CDR3 is 16 amino acids. The CDR3 nucleotides read TGTGCCAGTAGTATTTCTGCAGGGGCCCCCTACAATGAGCAGTTCTTC. Translated, it gives CASSISAGAPYNEQFF.

V is TRBV5-1 and J is TRBJ1-2; D may be TRBD1 (6 bases). This CDR3 region has 14 residues. Germline V gene lookup returns CDR1 SGHRS and CDR2 YFSETQ. Between the trimmed V and J ends, which lost 4 bases and 3 bases, there was a span of 13 bases. DNA for the CDR3: TGCGCCAGCAGCCAACAGGGAAACTACTATGGCTACACCTTC. Protein: CASSQQGNYYGYTF.

The chain recombines TRBV4-1 with TRBJ2-3; D unresolved. V dropped 0 bases and J dropped 7 bases, with 8 bases sitting between them. Germline CDR1 MGHRA, CDR2 YSYEKL. CDR3 length: 13 amino acids. The CDR3 region has the DNA TGCGCCAGCAGCCAAGATGGAGTTAATACGCAGTATTTT. Translating gives CASSQDGVNTQYF.

V is TRBV2 and J is TRBJ2-3; the match to TRBD2 covers 7 bases. Germline lookup yields CDR1 SNHLY and CDR2 FYNNEI. The CDR3 is 14 residues long. Germline trimming cut 6 bases from V and 3 bases from J; bases unmatched to any gene: 6. CDR3: CASRLASQTDTQYF. DNA of the CDR3: TGTGCCAGCAGACTAGCGTCCCAGACAGATACGCAGTATTTT.

The chain couples TRBV13 to TRBJ1-1, with 12 nucleotides matching TRBD1. Germline V gives CDR1 PRHDT, CDR2 FYEKMQ (reference sequence). The CDR3 is made up of 15 amino acids. V was clipped by 5 bases and J by 11 bases; unmatched bases: 12. The CDR3 loop is CASSMWDRGRRVAFF. CDR3 DNA sequence: TGTGCCAGCAGCATGTGGGACAGGGGGCGCAGGGTTGCTTTCTTT.